The next 16 T cell receptor beta chains were all read from a single sample in a study of T cell responses to AZD1222 COVID-19 vaccine. Profiled with immunoSEQ multiplex PCR; TCRdb holds only in-frame clones, not every one. Of roughly 150,000 clones in the sample, about nine tenths were seen once. This material consisted of peripheral blood, taken on day 0 of AZD1222 vaccination. These receptors all come from an adult in good health.

This chain joins TRBV27 and TRBJ2-7; perhaps TRBD1 as D (6 bases). The CDR3 loop spans 16 amino acids. Germline V CDR1 and CDR2: MNHEY, SMNVEV (reference sequence). With 5 bases removed from V and 0 bases from J, the gap between germline ends came to 17 bases. This CDR3 is CASSPQGWDSSYEQYF. Here the CDR3 DNA reads TGTGCCAGCAGTCCACAGGGCTGGGATAGCTCCTACGAGCAGTACTTC.

The chain carries TRBV15 and TRBJ2-5, with D possibly TRBD2 on 6 matching bases. The germline V gene has CDR1 LNHNV and CDR2 YYDKDF (reference sequence). The germline V and J ends were trimmed by 3 bases and 2 bases, with 16 bases remaining between them. The CDR3 extends over 16 amino acids. CDR3 sequence reads: CATSRADLEGQETQYF. In DNA form, the CDR3 reads TGTGCCACCAGCAGGGCGGACTTGGAGGGGCAAGAGACCCAGTACTTC.

The chain couples TRBV29-1 to TRBJ1-4; TRBD1 might be the D (6 bases). V was cut by 6 bases and J by 6 bases, with 20 bases left in between. The V gene's germline CDR1 is SQVTM and CDR2 ANQGSEA. This CDR3 comprises 15 residues. This CDR3 reads CSVEARGGTHEKLFF. The CDR3 DNA sequence: TGCAGCGTCGAGGCTCGGGGCGGGACACATGAAAAACTGTTTTTT.

CDR3 sequence (DNA): TGTGCCAGCAGTGAAGGGATTTGGTCAAATGATAAGTACTTC. Translation gives CASSEGIWSNDKYF. The rearrangement joins TRBV2 to TRBJ2-7; D is ambiguous. This CDR3 has 14 residues. Germline V gene sequence: CDR1 SNHLY, CDR2 FYNNEI. V was clipped by 1 base and J by 11 bases, with 18 bases between them. Supplemented by reference TRBV2 and TRBJ2-7, the full variable domain reads EPEVTQTPSHQVTQMGQEVILRCVPISNHLYFYWYRQILGQKVEFLVSFYNNEISEKSEIFDDQFSVERPDGSNFTLKIRSTKLEDSAMYFCASSEGIWSNDKYFGPGTRLTVT.

This clone was detected only once. The chain links TRBV27 to TRBJ2-3, with D unresolved. CDR1 is MNHEY and CDR2 is SMNVEV in the germline V gene (reference sequence). V lost 8 bases to trimming and J lost 1 base, with 10 bases between them. The CDR3 runs to 13 residues. The CDR3 nucleotides are TGTGCCAGCCATCCTATGGGCACAGATACGCAGTATTTT. It encodes CASHPMGTDTQYF.

Concerning this clone itself: A junction boundary mismatches the germline segment, possibly from a read error. V gene TRBV7-7 combines with J gene TRBJ1-1; TRBD1 matches 8 bases. The CDR3 runs 16 residues. The germline CDR1 and CDR2 sequences are SSHAT and FNYEAQ (reference sequence). The CDR3 region is CASSLRTGLRNTEAFF. In DNA, the CDR3 is TGTGCTAGCAGCTTGAGGACAGGGTTAAGGAACACTGAAGCTTTCTTT.

The V and J genes are TRBV11-2 and TRBJ2-1; 13 bases map to TRBD2. Germline assignment: CDR1 SGHAT and CDR2 FQNNGV. The J segment lost 5 bases and the V segment lost 6 bases, leaving 13 bases of the junction unmatched. This CDR3 contains 18 residues. The CDR3 loop reads CASRHPLGTSGMNNEQFF. In nucleotides, the CDR3 is TGTGCCAGCAGACACCCCTTAGGGACTAGCGGGATGAACAATGAGCAGTTCTTC.

The chain carries TRBV9 and TRBJ2-1, with D possibly being TRBD1 (6 bases). The germline CDR1 and CDR2 sequences are SGDLS and YYNGEE. The CDR3 runs to 15 residues. V lost 0 bases, J lost 2 bases, and 9 bases lay in between. The CDR3 spells CASSVGSGAYNEQFF. In nucleotides, the CDR3 is TGTGCCAGCAGCGTAGGGTCAGGGGCCTACAATGAGCAGTTCTTC.

The chain is built from TRBV3-1 (or the pseudogene TRBV3-2) and TRBJ1-1; D uncertain. This CDR3 comprises 13 residues. Trimming pared 0 bases from V and 13 bases from J, leaving 15 bases between. The germline gives CDR1 LGHDT, CDR2 YNNKEL (reference sequence). CDR3 amino acids: CASSQDPGGYGFF. The CDR3 DNA reads as TGTGCCAGCAGCCAAGATCCGGGAGGATACGGTTTCTTT.

This sequence joins TRBV7-8 and TRBJ1-5; possible D gene TRBD1, 5 bases. Germline assignment: CDR1 SGHVS and CDR2 FQNEAQ. CDR3 length: 13 amino acids. V lost 0 bases to trimming and J lost 9 bases, with 9 bases between them. The CDR3 sequence: CASSLAGAPPQHF. As DNA, the CDR3 is TGTGCCAGCAGCTTAGCAGGGGCACCGCCCCAGCATTTT.

V usage is TRBV3-1 (or the pseudogene TRBV3-2) and J usage is TRBJ1-1, with D perhaps TRBD1 (5 bases). The CDR3 is 18 residues long. The germline gives CDR1 LGHDT, CDR2 YNNKEL (reference sequence). V lost 5 bases and J lost 3, with 25 bases in between. DNA for the CDR3: TGTGCCAGCAGCACTCTCCGAGGGGCAGGGTGGGTTGACACTGAAGCTTTCTTT. Protein: CASSTLRGAGWVDTEAFF.

The gene calls are TRBV11-2 and TRBJ2-7; the D is unclear. V gave up 3 bases and J gave up 6 bases, with 6 bases separating them. This CDR3 is 11 amino acids long. CDR1 and CDR2 from the germline V gene are SGHAT and FQNNGV. The CDR3 DNA is TGTGCCAGCAGCTTTCGACCCGAGCAGTACTTC. This gives the protein CASSFRPEQYF.

The gene calls are TRBV4-1 and TRBJ1-1; a weak D match, TRBD1 (6 bases). The CDR3 is 14 amino acids. Trimming cost V 4 bases and J 7 bases, with 16 bases left between them. Germline V gene lookup returns CDR1 MGHRA and CDR2 YSYEKL. The CDR3 sequence is CASSPNRARGEAFF. DNA of the CDR3: TGCGCCAGCAGCCCAAACAGGGCTAGAGGTGAAGCTTTCTTT.

The CDR3 reads CAWTATSYEQYF. The CDR3 nucleotides are TGTGCCTGGACAGCAACCTCCTACGAGCAGTACTTC. The chain employs TRBV30 and TRBJ2-7, with D unclear. Germline V CDR1 and CDR2: GTSNPN, SVGIG (reference sequence). The CDR3 length is 12 residues. Trimming cost V 4 bases and J 0 bases, with 7 bases left between them.

The chain joins TRBV30 to TRBJ1-2, with D possibly being TRBD1 (6 bases). Trimming took off 2 bases at V and 1 base at J, with 14 bases between the two ends. Looked up from germline, CDR1 is GTSNPN and CDR2 is SVGIG (reference sequence). The CDR3 length is 15 residues. CDR3 in DNA: TGTGCCTGGAGTCAGCTCGGCAGGGGTAACTATGGCTACACCTTC. Its protein product is CAWSQLGRGNYGYTF.

The chain is built from TRBV5-1 and TRBJ1-3; TRBD1 agrees at 9 bases. After removal of 7 bases from V and 4 bases from J, the junction contained 9 bases not matched to a gene. CDR3 length: 15 residues. CDR1 and CDR2 from the germline V gene are SGHRS and YFSETQ. The CDR3 region has the DNA TGCGCCAGCGCACTAGACAGGGGGGACGGAAACACCATATATTTT. It encodes CASALDRGDGNTIYF.